This T cell receptor beta chain was documented in a study of cytomegalovirus exposure and HLA in healthy donors. Across the whole study: Earlier sequencing of around 190 million T cells yielded approximately 120 million unique TCR beta sequences. Study-wide points: Later analysis associated a missense DCLRE1C variant with TCR beta V- and J-gene trimming. Some TCR beta chains (roughly 150 of them) were listed as cytomegalovirus-associated.

In germline, CDR1 is MGHRA, CDR2 YSYEKL. This CDR3 region has 18 residues. V lost 2 bases, J lost 1 base, and 17 bases lay in between. Comments on this clone: The antigen is unknown.

13 Jbeta primers and 60 Vbeta primers were used for the PCR. The protocol was immunoSEQ multiplex PCR, while the TCRdb copy is restricted to in-frame clones and leaves out a portion. The data show some 210,000 clones, 80% to 90% seen once. V gene TRBV4-1 combines with J gene TRBJ1-4, with D possibly being TRBD1 (5 bases). This receptor was taken from a man aged 30 to 39 in good health and CMV-seronegative. The sample taken for sequencing was PBMCs. In DNA form, the CDR3 reads TGCGCCAGCAGCCAAAACCTCAGGGCTCTTGGAACTAATGAAAAACTGTTTTTT. As protein: CASSQNLRALGTNEKLFF.